This TCR beta chain was observed in a study of technical replicates of blood from a handful of donors. Trimming at V came to 3 bases and at J to 4 bases, leaving 3 bases not matched to a gene. Germline assignment: CDR1 SGHNT and CDR2 YYREEE (reference sequence). The CDR3 length is 15 residues. Assay: immunoSEQ multiplex PCR; the TCRdb copy retains only in-frame clones and omits some. The top ten clones hold around 0.21% of a sample with over 90,000 clones, 95% of them seen once. The source of this sequence is a human donor in good health. The sample consisted of T cells isolated from PBMCs. The genes are TRBV5-4 and TRBJ2-1; 11 bases are shared with TRBD2. CDR3 amino acids: CASSYSGGGYNEQFF. The CDR3 region has the DNA TGTGCCAGCAGCTATAGCGGGGGGGGGTACAATGAGCAGTTCTTC. The full variable domain, with the rest looked up from reference TRBV5-4 and TRBJ2-1, is ETGVTQSPTHLIKTRGQQVTLRCSSQSGHNTVSWYQQALGQGPQFIFQYYREEENGRGNFPPRFSGLQFPNYSSELNVNALELDDSALYLCASSYSGGGYNEQFFGPGTRLTVL.